Below are 31 T cell receptor beta chains sequenced from a single sample in a study of OX40 agonist ivuxolimab in advanced cancers. Profiled with immunoSEQ multiplex PCR; TCRdb holds only in-frame clones, not every one. The table includes tens of thousands of clones, about 85% detected once. The sequenced sample was CD4+ or CD8+ T cells sorted from blood, obtained in a trial of the OX40 agonist ivuxolimab. All receptors derive from an adult with an advanced solid tumor such as melanoma, head and neck, liver or kidney cancer.

This clone came up once. The chain joins TRBV15 to TRBJ1-5; maybe TRBD1 (6 bases). This CDR3 comprises 15 residues. V dropped 2 bases and J dropped 2 bases, with 10 bases sitting between them. Germline V CDR1 and CDR2: LNHNV, YYDKDF (reference sequence). The CDR3 DNA follows: TGTGCCACCAGCAGACAGGGGCCGGGCAATCAGCCCCAGCATTTT. Encoded protein: CATSRQGPGNQPQHF.

The chain carries TRBV19 and TRBJ2-7; D unresolved. This CDR3 region has 16 residues. Germline CDR1 reads LNHDA; CDR2 reads SQIVND (reference sequence). Trimming took off 3 bases at V and 0 bases at J, with 15 bases between the two ends. The CDR3 reads CASSIRGTVSSYEQYF. The CDR3 coding sequence is TGTGCCAGTAGTATTCGAGGTACAGTGAGCTCCTACGAGCAGTACTTC.

This clone was counted a single time. The gene calls are TRBV29-1 and TRBJ2-5, with TRBD1 identical over 10 bases. The CDR3 has 14 residues. J lost 5 bases, V lost 7 bases, and 10 bases had no gene match. In germline, CDR1 is SQVTM, CDR2 ANQGSEA. The CDR3 DNA is TGCAGCGCGACGGGACAGGGGCCGGGGGAGACCCAGTACTTC. Amino acid sequence: CSATGQGPGETQYF.

This clone occurred once. The V and J genes are TRBV23-1 and TRBJ2-5; possible D gene TRBD2, 5 bases. TRBV23-1 is an open reading frame whose function is uncertain. V dropped 11 bases and J dropped 5 bases, with 18 bases sitting between them. CDR3 length equals 13 residues. The CDR3 region is CARTGLPAETQYF. In DNA form, the CDR3 reads TGCGCCCGAACCGGACTCCCGGCGGAGACCCAGTACTTC.

J is TRBJ1-1 and V is TRBV5-1, with 12 nucleotides matching TRBD1. V gave up 3 bases and J gave up 1 base; unmatched junction bases: 4. This CDR3 contains 16 residues. CDR1 is SGHRS and CDR2 is YFSETQ in the germline V gene. The CDR3 loop is CASSYGTGGTNTEAFF. For the CDR3, the DNA is TGCGCCAGCAGCTACGGGACAGGGGGCACGAACACTGAAGCTTTCTTT.

The V gene is TRBV9, the J gene TRBJ1-2, with a possible D match to TRBD1 (5 bases). V dropped 4 bases and J dropped 4 bases, with 14 bases sitting between them. The CDR3 has 14 residues. In germline, CDR1 is SGDLS, CDR2 YYNGEE. The CDR3 here is CASSPDTSSYGYTF. The CDR3 nucleotides are TGTGCCAGCAGCCCGGACACATCTTCCTATGGCTACACCTTC.

V is TRBV27 and J is TRBJ2-7; perhaps TRBD1 as D (6 bases). Germline V CDR1 and CDR2: MNHEY, SMNVEV (reference sequence). The V and J ends lost 6 bases and 7 bases respectively, with 16 bases between them. The CDR3 runs 13 residues. The CDR3 DNA follows: TGTGCCAGCAGCAGGACAGACTCGGGGGAGCAGTACTTC. Translated: CASSRTDSGEQYF.

The rearrangement uses TRBV27 and TRBJ1-6, with TRBD1 identical over 7 bases. The CDR3 loop spans 18 amino acids. V shed 3 bases, J shed 9 bases, and the junction held 17 bases outside the gene matches. CDR1 and CDR2 from the germline V gene are MNHEY and SMNVEV (reference sequence). As DNA, the CDR3 is TGTGCCAGCAGTTTTTTCCCCCGCCGGACAGGAGATGGTTCACCCCTCCACTTT. It yields the protein CASSFFPRRTGDGSPLHF.

The V gene is TRBV7-2, the J gene TRBJ2-3; D gene uncertain. CDR1 is SGHTA, CDR2 FQGNSA, per germline. The ends were cut back, 1 base at V and 1 base at J, with 9 bases in the middle. This CDR3 is built from 15 residues. In DNA, the CDR3 is TGTGCCAGCAGCTTAGTCGGCCAGCGCACAGATACGCAGTATTTT. Translation gives CASSLVGQRTDTQYF.

The chain uses TRBV6-5 and TRBJ1-1; D unresolved. Trimming took 8 bases from V and 3 from J, leaving 10 bases between them. CDR3 length: 12 residues. CDR1 and CDR2 from the germline V gene are MNHEY and SVGAGI. The CDR3 DNA is TGTGCCAGCGGCCTTGTTTACACTGAAGCTTTCTTT. As protein: CASGLVYTEAFF.

The chain joins TRBV18 to TRBJ1-3, with TRBD1 identical over 10 bases. The V segment lost 6 bases and the J segment 0 bases; nucleotides outside the gene matches: 8. The CDR3 is 17 residues long. Looked up from germline, CDR1 is KGHSH and CDR2 is LQKENI. CDR3 coding DNA: TGTGCCAGCTCTCAGGGACAGGGGTCCGCCTCTGGAAACACCATATATTTT. The encoded protein is CASSQGQGSASGNTIYF.

The chain couples TRBV21-1 to TRBJ2-1; the DNA was not compared with TRBD2, the D call given in the table. TRBV21-1 is recorded as a pseudogene. This CDR3 region has 13 residues. The CDR3 nucleotides read TGTGCCAGCAGCAAAGTAGGCGGGTGTGAGCAGTTCTTC. It codes for CASSKVGGCEQFF.

The chain joins TRBV29-1 to TRBJ1-2, with TRBD1 matching 7 bases. Germline trimming cut 4 bases from V and 0 bases from J; bases unmatched to any gene: 5. The germline V gene has CDR1 SQVTM and CDR2 ANQGSEA. The CDR3 length is 14 residues. Written as DNA, the CDR3 is TGCAGCGTTGGAGCTGACAGGGCTAACTATGGCTACACCTTC. Encoded protein: CSVGADRANYGYTF.

The chain joins TRBV9 to TRBJ1-3; tentatively, D is TRBD1 (6 bases). This CDR3 has 14 amino acids. Trimming stripped 4 bases from V and 4 bases from J, with 12 bases between. The V gene's germline CDR1 is SGDLS and CDR2 YYNGEE. CDR3 DNA sequence: TGTGCCAGCAGCTATACAGGGTCCGGAAACACCATATATTTT. Encoded protein: CASSYTGSGNTIYF.

V and J are TRBV5-6 and TRBJ2-7; tentative D call: TRBD1 (6 bases). Germline values: CDR1 SGHDT, CDR2 YYEEEE. This CDR3 spans 14 amino acids. The V end lost 2 bases, the J end lost 4 bases, and 13 bases lay between the germline ends. This CDR3 reads CASSFLGQGYEQYF. The CDR3 nucleotides are TGTGCCAGCAGCTTCCTGGGACAAGGGTACGAGCAGTACTTC.

Notes on this clone: Different DNA sequences within this sample yield the same CDR3. The chain employs TRBV7-2 and TRBJ1-1; D not resolved. The CDR3 consists of 13 residues. Germline CDR1 reads SGHTA; CDR2 reads FQGNSA. Trimming took 4 bases from V and 2 from J, leaving 8 bases between them. Here the CDR3 DNA reads TGTGCCAGCAGCTCCCAACTAAACACTGAAGCTTTCTTT. Residues: CASSSQLNTEAFF.

The CDR3 coding sequence is TGTGCCAGCAGTCTCGACGAGTTGGGCTACACCTTC. This encodes CASSLDELGYTF. V gene TRBV6-5 combines with J gene TRBJ1-2; no reliable D call. V lost 5 bases and J lost 8, with 12 bases in between. Germline V gives CDR1 MNHEY, CDR2 SVGAGI. This CDR3 has 12 residues.

The V gene is TRBV7-2, the J gene TRBJ2-2; 11 bases line up with TRBD2. Germline CDR1 reads SGHTA; CDR2 reads FQGNSA. The V and J ends lost 5 bases and 6 bases, in that order; junction bases with no gene match: 11. The CDR3 contains 17 residues. This CDR3 reads CASSPSGVAGGPGELFF. CDR3 bases: TGTGCCAGCAGCCCCTCGGGGGTAGCGGGGGGGCCCGGGGAGCTGTTTTTT.

J is TRBJ1-2 and V is TRBV7-9; D may be TRBD1 (5 bases). The V gene's germline CDR1 is SEHNR and CDR2 FQNEAQ (reference sequence). V was pared by 2 bases and J by 5 bases, with 9 bases between. The CDR3 loop spans 13 amino acids. The CDR3 here is CASSLISGYGYTF. For the CDR3, the DNA is TGTGCCAGCAGCTTAATTTCAGGGTATGGCTACACCTTC.

The chain couples TRBV4-2 to TRBJ1-5, with 8 bases aligning to TRBD1. J lost 4 bases, V lost 0 bases, and 5 bases had no gene match. The CDR3 contains 16 residues. Germline CDR1 and CDR2: LGHNA and YNFKEQ. The CDR3 loop is CASSQEGQGANQPQHF. Written as DNA, the CDR3 is TGTGCCAGCAGCCAAGAGGGGCAGGGGGCGAATCAGCCCCAGCATTTT.

The chain couples TRBV7-3 to TRBJ2-5; 9 nucleotides agree with TRBD1. With V trimmed by 5 bases and J by 2 bases, 6 bases remained unmatched. Per germline, CDR1 SGHTA and CDR2 FQGTGA. This CDR3 is built from 15 residues. This chain's CDR3 is CASSPTGGTQETQYF. CDR3 nucleotide sequence: TGTGCCAGCAGCCCGACAGGGGGGACGCAAGAGACCCAGTACTTC.

The V and J genes are TRBV13 and TRBJ2-3, with D tentatively TRBD1 or TRBD2 (5 bases each). Germline loops: CDR1 PRHDT, CDR2 FYEKMQ (reference sequence). This CDR3 spans 15 amino acids. The V end lost 1 base, the J end lost 3 bases, and 11 bases lay between the germline ends. CDR3 DNA sequence: TGTGCCAGCAGCTTAGTCCAGGGAGTGACAGATACGCAGTATTTT. Translated: CASSLVQGVTDTQYF.

CDR3 DNA: TGCGCCAGCAGCTTAGGAACAGCTGGAAACACCATATATTTT. The encoded protein is CASSLGTAGNTIYF. This sequence joins TRBV5-1 and TRBJ1-3; D gene ambiguous. The V end lost 2 bases, the J end lost 2 bases, and 8 bases lay between the germline ends. The CDR3 is 14 amino acids. Per germline, CDR1 SGHRS and CDR2 YFSETQ.

The gene calls are TRBV4-2 and TRBJ1-4, with 7 bases lining up with TRBD1. CDR3 length: 15 residues. Looked up from germline, CDR1 is LGHNA and CDR2 is YNFKEQ. V was clipped by 3 bases and J by 6 bases; unmatched bases: 7. This CDR3 is CASSQGTGTDEKLFF. The CDR3 bases are TGTGCCAGCAGCCAGGGCACCGGGACAGATGAAAAACTGTTTTTT.

This rearrangement joins TRBV7-9 to TRBJ2-3, with D possibly matching TRBD1 (6 bases). CDR1 SEHNR and CDR2 FQNEAQ come from the germline V gene (reference sequence). This CDR3 is built from 13 residues. Trimming stripped 5 bases from V and 3 bases from J, with 9 bases between. The CDR3 spells CASSLQGTDTQYF. CDR3 nucleotide sequence: TGTGCCAGCAGCCTCCAGGGGACAGATACGCAGTATTTT. Filled out from reference TRBV7-9 and TRBJ2-3, the complete variable domain reads DTGVSQNPRHKITKRGQNVTFRCDPISEHNRLYWYRQTLGQGPEFLTYFQNEAQLEKSRLLSDRFSAERPKGSFSTLEIQRTEQGDSAMYLCASSLQGTDTQYFGPGTRLTVL.

V usage is TRBV5-1 and J usage is TRBJ2-5, with D possibly called TRBD1 or TRBD2 (5 bases each). The germline gives CDR1 SGHRS, CDR2 YFSETQ. The germline V and J ends were trimmed by 3 bases and 2 bases, with 11 bases remaining between them. The CDR3 consists of 14 residues. This chain's CDR3 is CASSSGPLQETQYF. DNA for the CDR3: TGCGCCAGCAGCTCGGGACCACTGCAAGAGACCCAGTACTTC. Complete variable domain (other parts from reference TRBV5-1 and TRBJ2-5): KAGVTQTPRYLIKTRGQQVTLSCSPISGHRSVSWYQQTPGQGLQFLFEYFSETQRNKGNFPGRFSGRQFSNSRSEMNVSTLELGDSALYLCASSSGPLQETQYFGPGTRLLVL.

The chain links TRBV19 to TRBJ1-2, with no clear D. The CDR3 is 11 residues long. V was trimmed by 7 bases and J by 7 bases, leaving 10 bases between them. The germline CDR1 and CDR2 sequences are LNHDA and SQIVND (reference sequence). CDR3: CASIGGFGYTF. The CDR3, as DNA: TGTGCCAGTATAGGTGGGTTTGGCTACACCTTC.

The chain uses TRBV4-1 and TRBJ2-7, with D possibly being TRBD1 (5 bases). CDR1 and CDR2 from the germline V gene are MGHRA and YSYEKL. Deletions cut 1 base from V and 0 bases from J, with 10 bases between. The CDR3 runs to 15 residues. CDR3 amino acids: CASSQVSDSSYEQYF. In DNA form, the CDR3 reads TGCGCCAGCAGCCAAGTGAGCGACAGCTCCTACGAGCAGTACTTC.

The table lists this clone with a few counts. The gene calls are TRBV5-6 and TRBJ1-1; D remains unclear. Trimming took off 0 bases at V and 0 bases at J, with 12 bases between the two ends. Germline values: CDR1 SGHDT, CDR2 YYEEEE. CDR3 length: 16 residues. The CDR3 nucleotides read TGTGCCAGCAGCTTGGCCGCAAGGACTATGAACACTGAAGCTTTCTTT. This sequence encodes CASSLAARTMNTEAFF.

The chain employs TRBV7-3 and TRBJ2-3; D is unresolved. Germline assignment: CDR1 SGHTA and CDR2 FQGTGA. Trimming left V 2 bases short and J 1 base short, with 4 bases between. The CDR3 runs 13 residues. CDR3 protein: CASSLVGTDTQYF. The CDR3 DNA reads TGTGCCAGCAGCTTAGTCGGCACAGATACGCAGTATTTT.

The rearrangement uses TRBV7-3 and TRBJ2-5; 8 positions match TRBD1. CDR1 and CDR2 (germline): SGHTA, FQGTGA. V lost 4 bases, J lost 5 bases, and 3 bases stayed unmatched. The CDR3 totals 13 residues. CDR3 DNA sequence: TGTGCCAGCAGCTGGACAGGGAGGGAGACCCAGTACTTC. Translated, it gives CASSWTGRETQYF. Based on the CDR3 plus reference TRBV7-3 and TRBJ2-5, the full variable domain is GAGVSQTPSNKVTEKGKYVELRCDPISGHTALYWYRQSLGQGPEFLIYFQGTGAADDSGLPNDRFFAVRPEGSVSTLKIQRTERGDSAVYLCASSWTGRETQYFGPGTRLLVL.